This entry lists 20 T cell receptor beta chains sequenced from one sample in a study of blood T cell repertoires in COVID-19. Some clones are missing from TCRdb's copy, which holds only in-frame ones; the method was immunoSEQ multiplex PCR. In the table there are some 290,000 clones, over 85% of which are singletons. Sequencing was carried out using PBMCs or T cells enriched from blood (not recorded which). Receptor source: a woman younger than 45 who had recovered from COVID-19.

The chain recombines TRBV18 with TRBJ1-1, with D uncertain. V dropped 3 bases and J dropped 4 bases, with 12 bases sitting between them. Per germline, CDR1 KGHSH and CDR2 LQKENI. This CDR3 spans 14 amino acids. The CDR3 DNA sequence: TGTGCCAGCTCACCCCGTCCTGAGTTCACTGAAGCTTTCTTT. It specifies CASSPRPEFTEAFF.

The genes are TRBV28 and TRBJ2-1; tentative D call: TRBD2 (6 bases). This CDR3 comprises 12 residues. V was clipped by 7 bases and J by 4 bases, with 8 bases between them. Germline CDR1 and CDR2: MDHEN and SYDVKM. Here the CDR3 DNA reads TGTGCCAGCACCGGGACTTACAATGAGCAGTTCTTC. The encoded protein is CASTGTYNEQFF.

A single count supports this clone. The V gene is TRBV11-3, the J gene TRBJ2-7, with 9 bases aligning to TRBD2. The CDR3 is 14 amino acids. Germline-derived CDR1 and CDR2 are SGHNT and YENEEA. V lost 1 base to trimming and J lost 3 bases; unmatched junction nucleotides: 1. This chain's CDR3 is CASSLVREGYEQYF. In DNA form, the CDR3 reads TGTGCCAGCAGCTTAGTGCGGGAGGGCTACGAGCAGTACTTC.

The gene calls are TRBV11-3 and TRBJ2-7, with D unresolved. Looked up from germline, CDR1 is SGHNT and CDR2 is YENEEA. V was shortened by 4 bases and J by 0 bases, with 4 bases between the two germline ends. The CDR3 sequence is 12 residues long. The CDR3 loop reads CASSSSSYEQYF. CDR3 coding DNA: TGTGCCAGCAGCTCTAGCTCCTACGAGCAGTACTTC. Filled out from reference TRBV11-3 and TRBJ2-7, the complete variable domain reads EAGVVQSPRYKIIEKKQPVAFWCNPISGHNTLYWYLQNLGQGPELLIRYENEEAVDDSQLPKDRFSAERLKGVDSTLKIQPAELGDSAVYLCASSSSSYEQYFGPGTRLTVT.

The J gene is TRBJ2-7, the V gene TRBV4-1; D uncertain. The CDR3 contains 15 residues. Trimming shortened V by 3 bases and J by 3 bases, and 15 bases separated the two germline ends. Germline V gene lookup returns CDR1 MGHRA and CDR2 YSYEKL. CDR3 sequence: CASSQTPGQNYEQYF. Here the CDR3 DNA reads TGCGCCAGCAGCCAGACTCCGGGTCAAAACTACGAGCAGTACTTC.

The chain couples TRBV27 to TRBJ2-7; maybe TRBD2 (6 bases). Germline values: CDR1 MNHEY, CDR2 SMNVEV (reference sequence). Deletions cut 6 bases from V and 0 bases from J, with 18 bases between. The CDR3 sequence is 16 residues long. The CDR3 loop is CASRRAGLRSSYEQYF. CDR3 nucleotides: TGTGCCAGCAGGCGAGCGGGCCTAAGGAGCTCCTACGAGCAGTACTTC.

V and J are TRBV14 and TRBJ2-6; D is possibly TRBD2 (6 bases). Germline V CDR1 and CDR2: SGHDN, FVKESK. CDR3 size: 15 residues. Between the trimmed V and J ends, which lost 1 base and 6 bases, there was a span of 10 bases. CDR3 nucleotide sequence: TGTGCCAGCAGCCAAGGACTAGTTGCGGCCAACGTCCTGACTTTC. It is translated as CASSQGLVAANVLTF.

The chain employs TRBV7-2 and TRBJ2-7, with TRBD2 identical over 14 bases. Germline values: CDR1 SGHTA, CDR2 FQGNSA. This CDR3 contains 14 residues. V lost 3 bases and J lost 12; bases outside the gene matches: 7. The CDR3 DNA sequence: TGTGCCAGCAGCTTTGAGACTAGCGGGAGGGTTTCGTACTTC. This encodes CASSFETSGRVSYF.

J is TRBJ1-2 and V is TRBV6-5; TRBD1 matches 7 bases. The J segment lost 5 bases and the V segment lost 11 bases, leaving 11 bases of the junction unmatched. Germline V gives CDR1 MNHEY, CDR2 SVGAGI. The CDR3 is 13 residues long. The DNA of the CDR3 is TGTGCCGCAAACAGGGGTGGTGGGTATGGCTACACCTTC. Its protein product is CAANRGGGYGYTF.

This chain connects TRBV11-2 to TRBJ2-7; TRBD1 aligns across 9 bases. The junction had 5 bases not matched to a gene; V was cut back by 4 bases and J by 4 bases. The germline V gene encodes CDR1 SGHAT and CDR2 FQNNGV. The CDR3 contains 14 residues. CDR3 in amino acids: CASSWGTGIYEQYF. For the CDR3, the DNA is TGTGCCAGCAGCTGGGGGACAGGGATATACGAGCAGTACTTC. The whole variable domain, remainder taken from reference TRBV11-2 and TRBJ2-7, is EAGVAQSPRYKIIEKRQSVAFWCNPISGHATLYWYQQILGQGPKLLIQFQNNGVVDDSQLPKDRFSAERLKGVDSTLKIQPAKLEDSAVYLCASSWGTGIYEQYFGPGTRLTVT.

The genes are TRBV4-2 and TRBJ2-3; the match to TRBD2 covers 8 bases. The germline V gene has CDR1 LGHNA and CDR2 YNFKEQ. The CDR3 is 19 amino acids. The V and J ends lost 1 base and 2 bases, in that order; junction bases with no gene match: 14. For the CDR3, the DNA is TGTGCCAGCAGCCAAGTCCTCAGGAGGAGCGGGGGCCCCACAGATACGCAGTATTTT. Translated, it gives CASSQVLRRSGGPTDTQYF.

The chain couples TRBV11-2 to TRBJ1-1; 7 nucleotides line up with TRBD1. The CDR3 consists of 19 residues. With V trimmed by 3 bases and J by 4 bases, 20 bases remained unmatched. From germline, CDR1 is SGHAT and CDR2 FQNNGV. The DNA of the CDR3 is TGTGCCAGCAGCTTCATAACCCGGACCCAGGGGGTGAAGGTCACTGAAGCTTTCTTT. It is translated as CASSFITRTQGVKVTEAFF.

The V and J genes are TRBV3-1 (or the pseudogene TRBV3-2) and TRBJ1-5; D remains ambiguous. The V end lost 3 bases, the J end lost 7 bases, and 16 bases lay between the germline ends. Germline CDR1 reads LGHDT; CDR2 reads YNNKEL (reference sequence). CDR3 size: 15 residues. CDR3 in DNA: TGTGCCAGCAGCCATGGTGGGCAGCCGATCCAGCCCCAGCATTTT. Its translation: CASSHGGQPIQPQHF.

V gene TRBV6-2 or TRBV6-3 combines with J gene TRBJ2-7; 10 bases match TRBD2. The CDR3 runs to 15 residues. V lost 4 bases to trimming and J lost 4 bases; unmatched junction nucleotides: 7. Germline-derived CDR1 and CDR2 are MNHEY and SVGEGT. Here the CDR3 DNA reads TGTGCCAGCAGTTGGCCTAGCGGGAGTCTATACGAGCAGTACTTC. Translating it yields CASSWPSGSLYEQYF.

This clone has just one count. The CDR3 here is CASSTQGTNQPQHF. Written as DNA, the CDR3 is TGTGCCAGTAGTACACAGGGGACCAATCAGCCCCAGCATTTT. The chain joins TRBV19 to TRBJ1-5, with 7 bases identical to TRBD1. Trimming removed 4 bases from V and 3 bases from J; junction bases left unmatched: 3. Germline V gene sequence: CDR1 LNHDA, CDR2 SQIVND (reference sequence). This CDR3 contains 14 residues.

This sequence joins TRBV24-1 and TRBJ1-5; D remains ambiguous. Per the germline V gene, CDR1 is KGHDR and CDR2 is SFDVKD. This CDR3 spans 15 amino acids. The V gene lost 3 bases and the J gene lost 1 base, with 9 bases spanning the gap. CDR3 amino acids: CATSDPRLSNQPQHF. In DNA, the CDR3 is TGTGCCACCAGTGATCCCCGACTGAGCAATCAGCCCCAGCATTTT.

In the case of this clone: The identical CDR3 is also encoded by other nucleotide sequences in the sample. CDR3 DNA: TGTGCCAGCAGCGTACGTAGGAGTCGGAACACCGGGGAGCTGTTTTTT. Encoded protein: CASSVRRSRNTGELFF. The chain combines TRBV7-2 with TRBJ2-2; D not resolved. Germline V gives CDR1 SGHTA, CDR2 FQGNSA. This CDR3 is 16 amino acids long. Trimming pared 5 bases from V and 1 base from J, leaving 14 bases between.

The rearrangement joins TRBV6-5 to TRBJ1-2; D is possibly TRBD1 (5 bases). Trimming left V 7 bases short and J 4 bases short, with 19 bases between. The CDR3 is 15 residues long. Germline CDR1 reads MNHEY; CDR2 reads SVGAGI. The CDR3 sequence: CASKSFNGGIYGYTF. In DNA, the CDR3 is TGTGCCAGCAAGTCTTTTAATGGGGGGATCTATGGCTACACCTTC.

The gene calls are TRBV18 and TRBJ2-3; the D gene is possibly TRBD2 (6 bases). V lost 2 bases, J lost 3 bases, and 9 bases lay in between. There are 14 residues in the CDR3. CDR1 and CDR2 from the germline V gene are KGHSH and LQKENI. The DNA of the CDR3 is TGTGCCAGCTCACCAATAGCGGCGACAGATACGCAGTATTTT. Translating gives CASSPIAATDTQYF.

This clone was observed a few times. The V gene is TRBV6-5, the J gene TRBJ2-3; no definite D call. The CDR3 spans 13 residues. V was trimmed by 2 bases and J by 0 bases, leaving 3 bases between them. CDR1 is MNHEY and CDR2 is SVGAGI in the germline V gene. CDR3 sequence: CASSYPSTDTQYF. As DNA, the CDR3 is TGTGCCAGCAGTTACCCTAGCACAGATACGCAGTATTTT.